Sequencing of this T cell receptor beta chain was carried out in a study of T cells in Graves' hyperthyroidism and ophthalmopathy (dated by TCRdb to about 2019). About the full investigation: Peripheral blood was sampled at the time of initial diagnosis, prior to any treatment. In addition, the study compared T-cell repertoires in thyroid tissue and in blood from a handful of Graves' hyperthyroidism patients. To identify TCR V-J signatures that set the groups apart, the researchers used a discovery cohort of 100 patients, made up of 43 with Graves' ophthalmopathy and 57 with stable Graves' hyperthyroidism. An independent validation cohort of some 18 hyperthyroidism patients and about 15 patients who later progressed to ophthalmopathy tested prospective prediction of ophthalmopathy. Following sampling, methimazole starting at 30 mg daily was given to hyperthyroidism patients, and high-dose intravenous methylprednisolone was given to ophthalmopathy patients. According to the paper, TCR Vbeta CDR3 sequencing was carried out on around 140 peripheral blood samples, which came from about 45 ophthalmopathy, about 75 hyperthyroidism and around 17 progressor patients. The roughly 91 discovery patients were randomly split 7:3 into training and test sets. Points the paper makes about the study in general: Sample size was not statistically predetermined, and investigators were not blinded to group allocation. Most expanded thyroid clonotypes (frequency above 0.001) were also detected in blood, suggesting blood repertoires may reflect thyroid immune responses. Ophthalmopathy was separated from stable hyperthyroidism by a 13 V-J signature model, with around 88% sensitivity and about 81% specificity obtained in cross-validation and 80%/75% obtained in testing. In validation, progression to ophthalmopathy was predicted by the model with about 70% sensitivity and about 72% specificity, a median of around 5.9 months before onset.

The TCR beta CDR3 regions were amplified from RNA transcripts. A first-round RT-PCR of the TCR CDR3 used the HTBI primer set with the Qiagen OneStep RT-PCR kit. Libraries were constructed in a second round of multiplex PCR, after which size selection and purification were carried out. Sequencing of the libraries was done on an Illumina HiSeq2000 using paired-end 100 bp reads. The source study handled its data this way. SOAPnuke was used to process the raw data, removing reads that contained adapters or uncalled bases, had a mean Phred below 15, or lacked an exact match to the constant primer or identifier. COPE v1.2.5 was used to merge the high-quality paired reads, and each unique nucleotide sequence was defined as a clonotype. MiTCR v1.1 was used to align clonotypes to the IMGT TRBV, TRBD and TRBJ reference segments. Analysis was restricted to V-J combinations with a frequency above 0.0001, which covered 98% to 99.2% of repertoires. A TCS score was defined as the ratio between F50 (clonal expansion) and ExV (chaos), using BLOSUM62-based TCRdist between CDR3 peptides within each V-J. Welch's t-statistics and random forest reduced roughly 530 V-J features to some 14, which were used in a naive Bayes classifier (R e1071). TCRdb ran its own pipeline on the public reads, namely fastp trimming at Q25 and MiXCR clone calling, and kept in-frame beta chains. Every entry covers one CDR3 protein and lists the most common genes and DNA from its rows. The V and J calls come from TCRdb's annotation, not from the publication. The sample table holds 90,000 to 120,000 distinct CDR3 sequences, of which around a sixth were seen once. The ten top clones hold 42% of the sample.

Stable Graves' hyperthyroidism was defined as the absence of progression to ophthalmopathy over 18 months of follow-up. The hyperthyroidism patients were between 18 and 65 years old and newly diagnosed, with a disease duration of less than 2 months. Any patient with an uncontrolled infection, another autoimmune disease, pregnancy or lactation was excluded. Diagnoses were based on clinical symptoms, serum thyroxine and TRAb, thyroid ultrasound and orbital computed tomography. PBMCs were isolated from about 9.2 ml of fresh peripheral blood by Ficoll-Paque density gradient centrifugation. Total RNA was extracted using Trizol reagent, and RNA quality was assessed on an Agilent 2100 Bioanalyzer. CDR1 MNHNS and CDR2 SASEGT were looked up in the germline V gene. The CDR3 starts with the cysteine, ends with the phenylalanine, and has 14 residues. CDR3 DNA is the only sequence kept; it has 42 bases, read in frame from the first base. V loses 6 bases of germline sequence and J loses 5 bases, and the interval between the two ends is 16 bases.

This clonotype was recorded at least ten times. Its antigen has not been determined. Per-nucleotide qualities are absent, and no much larger clonotype sits a single base away. Sequencing input: blood. The V and J genes are TRBV6-1 and TRBJ2-5; the D gene is perhaps TRBD1 or TRBD2, as each covers 5 bases. This TCR was sampled from a woman between 45 and 65 years old with Graves' hyperthyroidism. The DNA reads TGTGCCAGCAGCCAGGTGGGGGTGGGGGAGACCCAGTACTTC. Its translation reads: CASSQVGVGETQYF.